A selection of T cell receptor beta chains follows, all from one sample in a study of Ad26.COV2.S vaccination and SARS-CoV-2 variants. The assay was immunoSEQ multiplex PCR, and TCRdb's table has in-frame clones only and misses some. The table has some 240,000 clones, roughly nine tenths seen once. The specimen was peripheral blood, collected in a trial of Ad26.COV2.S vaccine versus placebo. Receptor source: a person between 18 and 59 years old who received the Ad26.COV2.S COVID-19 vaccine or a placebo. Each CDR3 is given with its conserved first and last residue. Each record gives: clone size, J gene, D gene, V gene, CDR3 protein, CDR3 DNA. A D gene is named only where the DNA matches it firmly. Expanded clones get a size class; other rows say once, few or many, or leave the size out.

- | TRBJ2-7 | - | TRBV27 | CASSLGQTYEQYF | TGTGCCAGCAGTTTAGGACAGACCTACGAGCAGTACTTC
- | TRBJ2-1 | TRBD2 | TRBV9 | CASSVRQREVSYNEQFF | TGTGCCAGCAGCGTAAGGCAGCGGGAGGTTTCCTACAATGAGCAGTTCTTC
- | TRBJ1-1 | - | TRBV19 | CASSVRNFGGTEAFF | TGTGCCAGTAGTGTACGGAACTTTGGGGGCACTGAAGCTTTCTTT
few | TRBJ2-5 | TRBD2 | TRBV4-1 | CASSRWNSGRARETQYF | TGCGCCAGCAGCCGATGGAATAGCGGGAGAGCGCGGGAGACCCAGTACTTC
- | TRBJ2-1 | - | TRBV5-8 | CASSLEVVSSYNEQFF | TGTGCCAGCAGCTTGGAAGTCGTTAGCTCCTACAATGAGCAGTTCTTC
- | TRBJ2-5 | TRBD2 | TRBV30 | CAWRAGLAVRGTQYF | TGTGCCTGGAGGGCCGGGCTAGCGGTAAGGGGGACCCAGTACTTC
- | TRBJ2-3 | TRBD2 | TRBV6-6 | CASSPPSGRGSTDTQYF | TGTGCCAGCAGTCCCCCGAGCGGGAGGGGAAGCACAGATACGCAGTATTTT
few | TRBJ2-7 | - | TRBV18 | CASSSDGSYEQYF | TGTGCCAGCTCGTCCGACGGTTCCTACGAGCAGTACTTC
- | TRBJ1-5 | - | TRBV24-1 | CATQLSGVLNQPQHF | TGTGCCACCCAGCTGTCCGGGGTCTTAAATCAGCCCCAGCATTTT
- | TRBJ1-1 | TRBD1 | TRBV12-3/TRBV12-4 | CASSLGTGAEAFF | TGTGCCAGCAGTTTAGGGACAGGGGCTGAAGCTTTCTTT
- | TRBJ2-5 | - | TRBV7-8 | CASRATKEQETQYF | TGTGCCAGCAGGGCCACAAAGGAGCAAGAGACCCAGTACTTC
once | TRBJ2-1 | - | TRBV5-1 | CASSLGPPGYNEQFF | TGCGCCAGCAGCTTGGGACCTCCGGGGTACAATGAGCAGTTCTTC
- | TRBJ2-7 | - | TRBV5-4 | CASSLLGEQYF | TGTGCCAGCAGCCTCCTGGGCGAGCAGTACTTC
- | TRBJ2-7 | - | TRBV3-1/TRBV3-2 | CASSQVGSPPYEQYF | TGTGCCAGCAGCCAAGTGGGGAGTCCACCCTACGAGCAGTACTTC
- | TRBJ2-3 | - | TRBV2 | CAREPTRGAIDTQYF | TGTGCCAGGGAGCCGACAAGGGGGGCGATTGATACGCAGTATTTT
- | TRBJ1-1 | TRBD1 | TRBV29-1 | CSVTGQGMNTEAFF | TGCAGCGTGACGGGACAGGGGATGAACACTGAAGCTTTCTTT
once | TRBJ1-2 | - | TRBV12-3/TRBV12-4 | CASSRLNGYTF | TGTGCCAGCAGCCGACTTAATGGCTACACCTTC
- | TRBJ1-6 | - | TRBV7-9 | CASSPIGRNNSPLHF | TGTGCCAGCAGCCCAATCGGACGGAACAATTCACCCCTCCACTTT